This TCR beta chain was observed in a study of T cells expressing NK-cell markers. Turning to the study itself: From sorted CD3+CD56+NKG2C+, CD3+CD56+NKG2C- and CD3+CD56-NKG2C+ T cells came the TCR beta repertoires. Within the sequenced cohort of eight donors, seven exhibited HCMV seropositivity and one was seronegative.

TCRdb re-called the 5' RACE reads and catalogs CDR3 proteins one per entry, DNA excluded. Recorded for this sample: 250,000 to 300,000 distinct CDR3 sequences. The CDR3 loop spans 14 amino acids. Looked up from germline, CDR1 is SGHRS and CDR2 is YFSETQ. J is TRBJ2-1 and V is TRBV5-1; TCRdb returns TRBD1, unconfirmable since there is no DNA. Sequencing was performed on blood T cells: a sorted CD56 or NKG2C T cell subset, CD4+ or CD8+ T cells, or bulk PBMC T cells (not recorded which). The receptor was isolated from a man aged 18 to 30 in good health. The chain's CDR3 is CASSSFRGDKEQFF. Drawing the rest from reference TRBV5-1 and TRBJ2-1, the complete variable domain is KAGVTQTPRYLIKTRGQQVTLSCSPISGHRSVSWYQQTPGQGLQFLFEYFSETQRNKGNFPGRFSGRQFSNSRSEMNVSTLELGDSALYLCASSSFRGDKEQFFGPGTRLTVL.